These 18 T cell receptor beta chains came from one sample sequenced in a study of CD4 T cell repertoires in COVID-19. The antigens for these receptors are not known. Here immunoSEQ multiplex PCR was the method, and the copy in TCRdb shows in-frame clones only, minus some. The sample lists 450 to 650 clones; about 15% were seen once. The sample consisted of memory CD4+ T cells, cultured in vitro, taken after recovery from COVID-19. Every receptor here comes from a human donor who had COVID-19.

This clone is medium-sized in the sample. V gene TRBV19 combines with J gene TRBJ1-5; a weak D match, TRBD1 (6 bases). Germline assignment: CDR1 LNHDA and CDR2 SQIVND (reference sequence). The CDR3 length is 14 residues. The V gene lost 7 bases and the J gene lost 2 bases, with 12 bases spanning the gap. The CDR3 DNA follows: TGTGCCAGTACCACAGGGTTAGGCAATCAGCCCCAGCATTTT. It codes for CASTTGLGNQPQHF. Using reference TRBV19 and TRBJ1-5 for the parts outside the CDR3, the full variable domain is DGGITQSPKYLFRKEGQNVTLSCEQNLNHDAMYWYRQDPGQGLRLIYYSQIVNDFQKGDIAEGYSVSREKKESFPLTVTSAQKNPTAFYLCASTTGLGNQPQHFGDGTRLSIL.

This chain links TRBV7-3 with TRBJ1-2; D perhaps matches TRBD1 (5 bases). V lost 3 bases and J 6 bases, leaving 14 bases between the germline ends. The CDR3 is 14 residues long. In germline, CDR1 is SGHTA, CDR2 FQGTGA. This chain's CDR3 is CASSFGTRGDGYTF. The CDR3 DNA reads TGTGCCAGCAGCTTCGGGACGCGGGGGGATGGCTACACCTTC. The whole variable domain, remainder taken from reference TRBV7-3 and TRBJ1-2, is GAGVSQTPSNKVTEKGKYVELRCDPISGHTALYWYRQSLGQGPEFLIYFQGTGAADDSGLPNDRFFAVRPEGSVSTLKIQRTERGDSAVYLCASSFGTRGDGYTFGSGTRLTVV.

By sample fraction, this clone is large. The CDR3 coding sequence is TGTGCCAGCAGCTTAGGGTCAACGGTATTCGAAGCTTTCTTT. It encodes CASSLGSTVFEAFF. V usage is TRBV5-6 and J usage is TRBJ1-1; unclear D gene. V dropped 2 bases and J dropped 8 bases, with 16 bases sitting between them. Germline CDR1 is SGHDT and CDR2 is YYEEEE. The CDR3 is made up of 14 amino acids.

CDR3 nucleotides: TGTGCCAGCAGCTACCAACCCGGGACGCCCGCAGATACGCAGTATTTT. It translates to CASSYQPGTPADTQYF. The genes are TRBV3-1 (or the pseudogene TRBV3-2) and TRBJ2-3; D is possibly TRBD1 or TRBD2 (5 bases each). The V and J ends lost 5 bases and 4 bases respectively, with 19 bases between them. The CDR3 is 16 residues long. Germline CDR1 LGHDT, CDR2 YNNKEL (reference sequence).

The CDR3 loop is CASSGQRALQETQYF. CDR3 coding DNA: TGTGCCAGCTCGGGGCAGCGGGCCCTCCAAGAGACCCAGTACTTC. The chain couples TRBV18 to TRBJ2-5, with a tentative D call TRBD2 (6 bases). Germline V gives CDR1 KGHSH, CDR2 LQKENI. The length of the CDR3 is 15 residues. Trimming removed 6 bases from V and 1 base from J, with 15 bases in between.

By share, this clone counts as medium-sized. The chain couples TRBV2 to TRBJ2-5, with D tentatively TRBD2 (5 bases). Germline CDR1 is SNHLY and CDR2 is FYNNEI. The ends were cut back, 3 bases at V and 1 base at J, with 15 bases in the middle. The CDR3 totals 16 residues. The CDR3 bases are TGTGCCAGCAGTGATAGGAGGAACATACGCCAAGAGACCCAGTACTTC. Protein: CASSDRRNIRQETQYF.

The gene calls are TRBV3-1 (or the pseudogene TRBV3-2) and TRBJ1-1, with unresolved D. Germline lookup yields CDR1 LGHDT and CDR2 YNNKEL (reference sequence). The CDR3 has 17 amino acids. The V end lost 5 bases, the J end lost 3 bases, and 22 bases lay between the germline ends. The CDR3 is CASSDRRFRGRDTEAFF. As DNA, the CDR3 is TGTGCCAGCAGCGATAGACGGTTTCGCGGGAGGGACACTGAAGCTTTCTTT.

This clone was observed a few times. The chain uses TRBV2 and TRBJ1-5; D may be TRBD1 (5 bases). The CDR3 loop spans 13 amino acids. CDR1 is SNHLY, CDR2 FYNNEI, per germline. V gave up 4 bases and J gave up 1 base, with 5 bases separating them. For the CDR3, the DNA is TGTGCCAGCAGTGGACAGAGCAATCAGCCCCAGCATTTT. It is translated as CASSGQSNQPQHF.

This clone is deemed large. This chain links TRBV14 with TRBJ2-2; D gene uncertain. Trimming removed 3 bases at V and 7 bases at J, with 18 bases between. The CDR3 loop spans 16 amino acids. Per germline, CDR1 SGHDN and CDR2 FVKESK. CDR3 DNA: TGTGCCAGCAGCCACTCCAAGGGCAGGAGAGTCGGGGAGCTGTTTTTT. Encoded protein: CASSHSKGRRVGELFF.

This clone is medium-sized within its sample. The chain links TRBV23-1 to TRBJ1-5; TRBD1 matches 8 bases. TRBV23-1 is marked as an open reading frame, function uncertain. Trimming cost V 8 bases and J 0 bases; bases outside gene matches: 15. The CDR3 length is 18 residues. This CDR3 reads CASGRKGQAKYSNQPQHF. CDR3 in DNA: TGCGCCAGCGGGCGAAAGGGACAGGCAAAATATAGCAATCAGCCCCAGCATTTT.

This clone is classed as medium-sized. This sample includes further DNA sequences coding for the same CDR3. The J gene is TRBJ1-5, the V gene TRBV10-3; D unclear. Trimming left V 4 bases short and J 1 base short, with 5 bases between. The CDR3 length is 13 residues. Germline V gene lookup returns CDR1 ENHRY and CDR2 SYGVKD. DNA of the CDR3: TGTGCCATCAGTGGTGGGAGCAATCAGCCCCAGCATTTT. Encoded protein: CAISGGSNQPQHF.

The chain has TRBV2 and TRBJ2-3; D is perhaps TRBD2 (6 bases). The CDR3 consists of 14 residues. Germline V lookup: CDR1 SNHLY, CDR2 FYNNEI. With 4 bases removed from V and 6 bases from J, the gap between germline ends came to 14 bases. CDR3 residues: CASSAKRRADTQYF. The CDR3 DNA is TGTGCCAGCAGTGCGAAGCGGAGGGCCGATACGCAGTATTTT.

This chain joins TRBV21-1 and TRBJ2-5; the D call of TRBD2 is as the table states it, not checked on the DNA. TRBV21-1 is a pseudogene. CDR3 length equals 16 residues. CDR3 amino acids: CASRSVVATLSETQYF. CDR3 nucleotide sequence: TGTGCCAGCAGGAGTGTAGTAGCTACACTTTCTGAGACCCAGTACTTC.

Judged by abundance, this clone is medium-sized. The rearrangement links TRBV6-1 to TRBJ2-6, with a weak D call TRBD2 (5 bases). The CDR3 is made up of 19 amino acids. Germline lookup yields CDR1 MNHNS and CDR2 SASEGT. V shed 2 bases and J shed 0 bases, with 17 bases lying between them. In DNA, the CDR3 is TGTGCCAGCAGTGAACCCGGACTCGGACCTCTCTCTGGGGCCAACGTCCTGACTTTC. The encoded protein is CASSEPGLGPLSGANVLTF.

This clone has a handful of counts. The rearrangement links TRBV7-9 to TRBJ2-5, with no clear D. The CDR3 is 11 residues long. The V gene lost 6 bases and the J gene lost 6 bases, with 8 bases spanning the gap. CDR1 is SEHNR, CDR2 FQNEAQ, per germline (reference sequence). Here the CDR3 DNA reads TGTGCCAGCAGGTTATCTAAGACCCAGTACTTC. This sequence encodes CASRLSKTQYF.

By share, this clone counts as medium-sized. This chain links TRBV19 with TRBJ1-3; D is undetermined. The CDR3 length is 15 residues. Germline V gene sequence: CDR1 LNHDA, CDR2 SQIVND (reference sequence). V gave up 2 bases and J gave up 0 bases, with 8 bases separating them. The chain's CDR3 is CASSIKHHSGNTIYF. For the CDR3, the DNA is TGTGCCAGTAGTATAAAACATCACTCTGGAAACACCATATATTTT.

The rearrangement joins TRBV6-4 to TRBJ1-1, with 7 bases fitting TRBD1. Trimming removed 6 bases from V and 1 base from J; junction bases left unmatched: 8. The CDR3 totals 15 residues. Looked up from germline, CDR1 is MRHNA and CDR2 is SNTAGT. CDR3 sequence: CASRIEGAPNTEAFF. CDR3 DNA sequence: TGTGCCAGCAGGATAGAGGGGGCACCGAACACTGAAGCTTTCTTT.

By share, this clone counts as medium-sized (0.01 to 0.1%). The V and J genes are TRBV19 and TRBJ2-6; D is possibly TRBD2 (5 bases). The germline V gene encodes CDR1 LNHDA and CDR2 SQIVND (reference sequence). V was cut by 1 base and J by 1 base, with 11 bases left in between. The length of the CDR3 is 17 residues. CDR3 in amino acids: CASSIVSGRSGANVLTF. For the CDR3, the DNA is TGTGCCAGTAGTATAGTGAGTGGGAGATCTGGGGCCAACGTCCTGACTTTC.